The T cell receptor beta chain described here comes from a study of blood T cell repertoires in COVID-19. Study information: Samples came from the United States, Italy and Spain, spanning acute and convalescent COVID-19. PBMCs, B-cell-depleted T cells, or T cells were the source of the cDNA or gDNA that made up the material.

Per the original methods: Reference gene primer amplification in the assay estimated nucleated cell counts. Assay: immunoSEQ multiplex PCR; the TCRdb copy retains only in-frame clones and omits some. From that table come the V and J calls and clone size; the DNA was used to work out D and trimming. The table lists fewer than 150,000 clones, 70% to 85% of them singletons. The CDR3 totals 19 residues. Germline V gene data show CDR1 as MGHRA and CDR2 as YSYEKL. Trimming pared 0 bases from V and 7 bases from J, leaving 22 bases between. The sample was peripheral blood. The chain employs TRBV4-1 and TRBJ1-6, with a possible D match to TRBD1 (5 bases). This sequence was found in a human donor with acute or convalescent COVID-19. The donor label of this sample is uncertain. The CDR3 region is CASSQDSIWYQGVNSPLHF. The CDR3 DNA sequence: TGCGCCAGCAGCCAAGATTCCATTTGGTACCAGGGTGTCAATTCACCCCTCCACTTT.